This T cell receptor (beta chain) was sequenced during a study of blood T cell repertoires in COVID-19. V lost 6 bases to trimming and J lost 4 bases, with 24 bases between them. Germline lookup yields CDR1 SNHLY and CDR2 FYNNEI. This CDR3 comprises 18 residues. Sequenced by immunoSEQ multiplex PCR; TCRdb stores in-frame clones only, minus some. The sample holds roughly 260,000 clones; approximately 90% are singletons and the top ten take under 2.5%. The chain recombines TRBV2 with TRBJ2-2; D is ambiguous. Source material: peripheral blood. The origin of this receptor is a woman in her 40s who had recovered from COVID-19. The CDR3 protein is CASSLRWPHTVATGELFF. CDR3 bases: TGTGCCAGCAGCCTCAGGTGGCCGCACACAGTGGCCACCGGGGAGCTGTTTTTT. Full variable domain (remainder filled in from reference TRBV2 and TRBJ2-2): EPEVTQTPSHQVTQMGQEVILRCVPISNHLYFYWYRQILGQKVEFLVSFYNNEISEKSEIFDDQFSVERPDGSNFTLKIRSTKLEDSAMYFCASSLRWPHTVATGELFFGEGSRLTVL.